The 7 T cell receptor beta chains below come from one sample, sequenced in a study of tumor-infiltrating lymphocytes in primary liver carcinoma. Unsorted whole blood yielded blood RNA, and germline DNA was extracted as well. cDNA specific to TCR beta was made from 450 to 500 ng of total RNA, with a constant-region primer employed for priming. A slightly modified ARM-PCR protocol with three nested multiplex PCR rounds produced these TCR beta libraries. Primers for the first two PCR rounds were TRBV1-TRBV30 forward primers and a C-beta reverse primer (about 9 cycles per round). TCRdb used MiXCR to reprocess the multiplex PCR reads, holding one entry per CDR3 protein. The sample includes more than 150,000 distinct CDR3 sequences, about 55% of them seen just once. The sequencing input was peripheral blood. These receptors came from a man between 35 and 55 years old with primary liver carcinoma and hepatitis B virus infection.

Comment on this clonotype: This may arise from a read error, as a much more abundant clone is one base away. The rearrangement links TRBV6-5 to TRBJ2-7; D is unresolved. CDR3 length: 13 amino acids. The germline CDR1 and CDR2 sequences are MNHEY and SVGAGI. V was shortened by 6 bases and J by 2 bases, with 11 bases between the two germline ends. The CDR3 region has the DNA TGTGCCAGCAGGCCCACAGAGACCTACGAGCAGTACTTC. Protein product: CASRPTETYEQYF.

Turning to this clonotype: The conserved closing phenylalanine or tryptophan is absent in this CDR3, likely reflecting a read error. The V call is TRBV29-1, the J call TRBJ2-1, with a possible D match to TRBD1 (5 bases). This CDR3 region has 11 residues. Germline CDR1 is SQVTM and CDR2 is ANQGSEA. The CDR3, as DNA: TGCGGCGTTCCAGACAGAAATGAGCAGTTCTCC. Translating gives CGVPDRNEQFS.

This clonotype appeared a single time. A much larger clone is a single base away; this may be a read error. CDR3 region: CSVESYGHTF. CDR3 in DNA: TGCAGCGTTGAATCCTATGGCCACACCTTC. The rearrangement joins TRBV29-1 to TRBJ1-2; D gene uncertain. This CDR3 is 10 amino acids long. The germline gives CDR1 SQVTM, CDR2 ANQGSEA. Based on the CDR3 plus reference TRBV29-1 and TRBJ1-2, the full variable domain is SAVISQKPSRDICQRGTSLTIQCQVDSQVTMMFWYRQQPGQSLTLIATANQGSEATYESGFVIDKFPISRPNLTFSTLTVSNMSPEDSSIYLCSVESYGHTFGSGTRLTVV.

Concerning this clonotype: Since the CDR3 does not end with the conserved phenylalanine or tryptophan, this likely comes from a read error. The rearrangement links TRBV5-5 to TRBJ1-2, with TRBD1 identical over 10 bases. The CDR3 extends over 14 amino acids. Germline values: CDR1 SGHKS, CDR2 YYEKEE (reference sequence). CDR3 DNA: TGTGCCAACAGCTTGGGACAGGGGAACTATGGCTACACCTTG. Translated, it gives CANSLGQGNYGYTL.

Points on this clonotype: The junction shows a germline mismatch at one end, possibly a read error. The V call is TRBV10-3, the J call TRBJ2-3; the D call may be TRBD1 or TRBD2 (5 bases each). The CDR3 is made up of 14 amino acids. Germline V gives CDR1 ENHRY, CDR2 SYGVKD. Here the CDR3 reads CAISEGSVGDMQYF. DNA for the CDR3: TGTGCCATCAGTGAGGGTAGCGTGGGGGATATGCAGTATTTT.

This chain connects TRBV12-3 or TRBV12-4 to TRBJ2-2; D call uncertain. V lost 6 bases and J 2 bases, leaving 13 bases between the germline ends. The CDR3 runs to 15 residues. The CDR3, as DNA: TGTGCCAGCAGCTTCCAGACTTCTAACACCGGGGAGCTGTTTTTT. It encodes CASSFQTSNTGELFF.

This chain connects TRBV5-4 to TRBJ2-7; 8 positions match TRBD2. The J segment lost 5 bases and the V segment lost 2 bases, leaving 3 bases of the junction unmatched. Germline V gives CDR1 SGHNT, CDR2 YYREEE (reference sequence). The CDR3 covers 13 residues. The DNA for the CDR3 is TGTGCCAGCAGCTTAGTTAGCGGGAACGAGCAGTACTTC. Encoded protein: CASSLVSGNEQYF.